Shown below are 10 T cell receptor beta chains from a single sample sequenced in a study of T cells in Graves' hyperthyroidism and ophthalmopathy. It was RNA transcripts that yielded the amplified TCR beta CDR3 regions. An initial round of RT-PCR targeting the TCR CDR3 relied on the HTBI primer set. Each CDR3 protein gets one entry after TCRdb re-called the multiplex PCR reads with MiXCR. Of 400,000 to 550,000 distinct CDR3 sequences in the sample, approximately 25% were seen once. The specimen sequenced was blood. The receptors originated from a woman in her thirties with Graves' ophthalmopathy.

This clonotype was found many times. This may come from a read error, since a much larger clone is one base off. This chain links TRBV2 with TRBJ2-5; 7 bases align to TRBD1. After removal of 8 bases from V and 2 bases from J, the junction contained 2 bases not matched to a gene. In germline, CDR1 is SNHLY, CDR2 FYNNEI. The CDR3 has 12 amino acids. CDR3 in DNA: TGTGCCAGCGGGACAGATCAAGAGACCCAGTACTTC. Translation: CASGTDQETQYF.

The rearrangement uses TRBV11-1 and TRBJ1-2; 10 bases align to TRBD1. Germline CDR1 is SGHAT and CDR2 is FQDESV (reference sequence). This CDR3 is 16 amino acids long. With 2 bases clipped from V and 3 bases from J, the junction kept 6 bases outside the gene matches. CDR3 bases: TGTGCCAGCAGCTTACGTTACGGGACAGGGGACTATGGCTACACCTTC. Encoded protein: CASSLRYGTGDYGYTF.

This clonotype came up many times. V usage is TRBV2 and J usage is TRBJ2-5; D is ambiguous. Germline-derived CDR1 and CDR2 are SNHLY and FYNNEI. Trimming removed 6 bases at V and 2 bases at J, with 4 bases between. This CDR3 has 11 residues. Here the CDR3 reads CASRRQETQYF. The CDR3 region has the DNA TGTGCCAGCAGACGGCAAGAGACCCAGTACTTC.

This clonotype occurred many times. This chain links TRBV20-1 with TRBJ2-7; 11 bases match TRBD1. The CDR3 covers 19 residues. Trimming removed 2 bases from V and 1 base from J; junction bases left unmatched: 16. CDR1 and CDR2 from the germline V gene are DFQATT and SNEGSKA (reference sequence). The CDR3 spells CSARKGPGQGGVMSYEQYF. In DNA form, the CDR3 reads TGCAGTGCTAGAAAGGGTCCGGGACAGGGGGGGGTCATGTCCTACGAGCAGTACTTC.

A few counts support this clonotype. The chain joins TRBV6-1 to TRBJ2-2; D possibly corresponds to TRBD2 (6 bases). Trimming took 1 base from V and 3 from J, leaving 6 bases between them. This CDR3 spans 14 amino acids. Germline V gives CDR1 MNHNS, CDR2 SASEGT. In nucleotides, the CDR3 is TGTGCCAGCAGTGAAGGACTAGACACCGGGGAGCTGTTTTTT. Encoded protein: CASSEGLDTGELFF.

The CDR3 protein is CASSSRDKYEQYF. The CDR3 DNA follows: TGTGCCAGCAGCTCCCGGGACAAGTACGAGCAGTACTTC. This chain connects TRBV7-3 to TRBJ2-7, with D perhaps TRBD1 (6 bases). CDR3 length: 13 residues. In germline, CDR1 is SGHTA, CDR2 FQGTGA. The V gene lost 4 bases and the J gene lost 4 bases, with 11 bases spanning the gap. Full variable domain (remainder filled in from reference TRBV7-3 and TRBJ2-7): GAGVSQTPSNKVTEKGKYVELRCDPISGHTALYWYRQSLGQGPEFLIYFQGTGAADDSGLPNDRFFAVRPEGSVSTLKIQRTERGDSAVYLCASSSRDKYEQYFGPGTRLTVT.

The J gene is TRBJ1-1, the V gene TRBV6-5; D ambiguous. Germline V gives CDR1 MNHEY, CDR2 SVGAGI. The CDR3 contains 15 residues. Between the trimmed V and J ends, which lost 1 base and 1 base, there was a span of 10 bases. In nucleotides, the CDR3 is TGTGCCAGCAGTTACTGGGCAGGCGGGAACACTGAAGCTTTCTTT. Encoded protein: CASSYWAGGNTEAFF.

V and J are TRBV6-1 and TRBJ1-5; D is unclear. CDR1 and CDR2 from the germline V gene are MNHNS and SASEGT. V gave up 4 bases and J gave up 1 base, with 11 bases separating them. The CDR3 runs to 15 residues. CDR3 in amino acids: CASSGDTGSNQPQHF. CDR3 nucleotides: TGTGCCAGCAGTGGCGACACCGGGAGCAATCAGCCCCAGCATTTT.

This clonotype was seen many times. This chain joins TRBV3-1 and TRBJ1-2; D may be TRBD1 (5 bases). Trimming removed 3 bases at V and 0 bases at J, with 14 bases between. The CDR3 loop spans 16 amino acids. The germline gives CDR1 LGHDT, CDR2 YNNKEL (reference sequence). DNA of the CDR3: TGTGCCAGCAGCCACACCGGGACCGCGTCTAACTATGGCTACACCTTC. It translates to CASSHTGTASNYGYTF. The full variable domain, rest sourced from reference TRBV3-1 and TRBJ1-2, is DTAVSQTPKYLVTQMGNDKSIKCEQNLGHDTMYWYKQDSKKFLKIMFSYNNKELIINETVPNRFSPKSPDKAHLNLHINSLELGDSAVYFCASSHTGTASNYGYTFGSGTRLTVV.

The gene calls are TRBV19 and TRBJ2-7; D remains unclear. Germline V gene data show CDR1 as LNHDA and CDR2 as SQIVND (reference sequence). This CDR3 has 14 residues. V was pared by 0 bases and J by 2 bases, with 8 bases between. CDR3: CASSIEDGPYEQYF. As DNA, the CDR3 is TGTGCCAGTAGTATAGAAGACGGACCCTACGAGCAGTACTTC.